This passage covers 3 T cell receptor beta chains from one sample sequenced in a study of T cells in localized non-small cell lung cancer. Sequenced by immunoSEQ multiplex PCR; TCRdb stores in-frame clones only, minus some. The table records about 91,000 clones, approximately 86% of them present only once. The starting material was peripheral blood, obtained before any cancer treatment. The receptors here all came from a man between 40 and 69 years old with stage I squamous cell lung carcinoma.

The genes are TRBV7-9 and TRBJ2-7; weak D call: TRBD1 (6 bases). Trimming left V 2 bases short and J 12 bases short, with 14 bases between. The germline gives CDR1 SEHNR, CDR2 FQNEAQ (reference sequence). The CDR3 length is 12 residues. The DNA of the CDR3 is TGTGCCAGCAGCTTACTCCGGGACAAGGTGTACTTC. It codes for CASSLLRDKVYF.

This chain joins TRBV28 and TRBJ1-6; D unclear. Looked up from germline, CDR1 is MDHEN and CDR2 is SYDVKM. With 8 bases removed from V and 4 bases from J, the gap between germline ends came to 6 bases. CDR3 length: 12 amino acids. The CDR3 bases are TGTGCCAGCGCGCCGTATAATTCACCCCTCCACTTT. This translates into CASAPYNSPLHF. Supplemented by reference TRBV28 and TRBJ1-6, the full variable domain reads DVKVTQSSRYLVKRTGEKVFLECVQDMDHENMFWYRQDPGLGLRLIYFSYDVKMKEKGDIPEGYSVSREKKERFSLILESASTNQTSMYLCASAPYNSPLHFGNGTRLTVT.

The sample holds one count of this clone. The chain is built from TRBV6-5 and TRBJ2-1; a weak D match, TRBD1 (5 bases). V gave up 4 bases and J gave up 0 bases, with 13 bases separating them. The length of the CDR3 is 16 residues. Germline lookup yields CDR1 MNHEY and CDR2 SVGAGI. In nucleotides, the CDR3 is TGTGCCAGCAGTTTAGCCCGAACAGGCTCCTACAATGAGCAGTTCTTC. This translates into CASSLARTGSYNEQFF.